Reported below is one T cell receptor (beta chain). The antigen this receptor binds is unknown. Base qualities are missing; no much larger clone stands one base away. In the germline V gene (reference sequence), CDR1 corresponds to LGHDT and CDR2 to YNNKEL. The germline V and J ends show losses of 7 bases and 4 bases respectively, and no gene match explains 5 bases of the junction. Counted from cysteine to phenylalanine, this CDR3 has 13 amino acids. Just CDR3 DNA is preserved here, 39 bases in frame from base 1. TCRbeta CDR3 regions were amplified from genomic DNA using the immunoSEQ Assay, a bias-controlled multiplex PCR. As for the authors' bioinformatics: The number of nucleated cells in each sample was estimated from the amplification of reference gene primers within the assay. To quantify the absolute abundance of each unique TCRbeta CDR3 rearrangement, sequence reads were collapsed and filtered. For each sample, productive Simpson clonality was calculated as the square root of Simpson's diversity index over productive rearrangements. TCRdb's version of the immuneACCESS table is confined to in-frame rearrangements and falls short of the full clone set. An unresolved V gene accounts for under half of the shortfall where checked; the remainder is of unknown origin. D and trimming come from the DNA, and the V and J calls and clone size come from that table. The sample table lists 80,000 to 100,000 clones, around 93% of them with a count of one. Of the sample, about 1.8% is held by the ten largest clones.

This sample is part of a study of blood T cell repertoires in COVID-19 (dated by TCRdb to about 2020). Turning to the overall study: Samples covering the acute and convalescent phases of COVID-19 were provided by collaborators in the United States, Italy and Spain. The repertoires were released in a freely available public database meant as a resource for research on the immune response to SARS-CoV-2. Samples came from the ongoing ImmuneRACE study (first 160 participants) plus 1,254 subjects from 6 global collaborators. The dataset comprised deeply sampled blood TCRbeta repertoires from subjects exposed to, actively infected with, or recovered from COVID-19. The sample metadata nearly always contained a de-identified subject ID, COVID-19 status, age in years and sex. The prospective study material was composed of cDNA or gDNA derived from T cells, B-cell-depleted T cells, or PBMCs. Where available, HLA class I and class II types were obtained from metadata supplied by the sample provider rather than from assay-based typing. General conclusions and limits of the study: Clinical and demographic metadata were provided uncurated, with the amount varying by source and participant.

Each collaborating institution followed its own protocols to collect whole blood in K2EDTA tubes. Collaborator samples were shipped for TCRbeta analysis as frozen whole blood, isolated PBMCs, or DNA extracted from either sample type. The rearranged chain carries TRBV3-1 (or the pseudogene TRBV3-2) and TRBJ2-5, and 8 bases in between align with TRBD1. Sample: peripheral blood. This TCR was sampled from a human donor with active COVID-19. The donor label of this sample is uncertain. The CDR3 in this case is CASTPRGRETQYF. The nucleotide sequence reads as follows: TGTGCCAGCACCCCCAGGGGGCGAGAGACCCAGTACTTC.